This T cell receptor beta chain comes out of a study of blood T cell repertoires in COVID-19 (dated by TCRdb to 2018 to 2020). For the wider study: Samples covering the acute and convalescent phases of COVID-19 were provided by collaborators in the United States, Italy and Spain. Samples came from the ongoing ImmuneRACE study (first 160 participants) plus 1,254 subjects from 6 global collaborators. Where available, HLA class I and class II types were obtained from metadata supplied by the sample provider rather than from assay-based typing. The sample metadata nearly always contained a de-identified subject ID, COVID-19 status, age in years and sex. The material from the prospective study consisted of cDNA or gDNA derived from T cells, B-cell-depleted T cells, or PBMCs. The repertoires were released in a freely available public database intended as a resource for research on the immune response to SARS-CoV-2. The dataset comprised deeply sampled blood TCRbeta repertoires from subjects exposed to, actively infected with, or recovered from COVID-19. Paper-wide results and their limitations: The quantity of clinical and demographic metadata differed by source and by participant and was supplied without curation.

The collaborating institutions used their own protocols to collect whole blood in K2EDTA tubes. Collaborator samples were shipped for TCRbeta analysis as frozen whole blood, isolated PBMCs, or DNA extracted from either sample type. TCRbeta CDR3 regions were amplified from genomic DNA by means of the immunoSEQ Assay, a bias-controlled multiplex PCR. Processing in the source paper ran as follows. The number of nucleated cells in each sample was estimated from the amplification of reference gene primers within the assay. Sequence reads were collapsed and filtered to measure the absolute abundance of every unique TCRbeta CDR3 rearrangement. Productive Simpson clonality was computed per sample as the square root of Simpson's diversity index over productive rearrangements. TCRdb retrieved this table from immuneACCESS and kept in-frame rearrangements only. Not all clones are present; in checked studies, unresolved V genes account for under half, and no reason is known for the remainder. For V, J and clone size, that table is used; D and trimming come from the DNA. The sample table records 150,000 to 200,000 clones; around 80% of these occur just once. The biggest ten clones account for approximately 22% of the sample.

The CDR1 and CDR2 encoded by the germline V gene are SGHRS and YFSETQ. The CDR3 sequence holds 16 residues, the cysteine and phenylalanine included. Solely the CDR3 DNA is kept, with 48 bases framed from the first base. V drops 1 base and J drops 0 bases, leaving 8 bases in between. The table lists this clone with a few counts. Its recognized antigen is unknown. No clone much larger than this one lies a single base away; base qualities are absent. Here the chain combines TRBV5-1 and TRBJ1-6; no confident D gene assignment can be made. This receptor was obtained from a woman older than 75 with acute or convalescent COVID-19. The sequencing input was peripheral blood. The CDR3 in this case is CASSLSPSSYNSPLHF. The nucleotides are TGCGCCAGCAGCTTGTCCCCCAGCTCCTATAATTCACCCCTCCACTTT.